This TCR beta chain was captured in a study of blood T cell repertoires in COVID-19. The CDR3 covers 13 residues. Germline lookup yields CDR1 ENHRY and CDR2 SYGVKD. Trimming pared 2 bases from V and 4 bases from J, leaving 8 bases between. Original methodology: Amplification of reference gene primers provided the estimated nucleated cell counts. Clones were sequenced by immunoSEQ multiplex PCR, and TCRdb holds only the in-frame ones, with some missing. The V and J calls and the clone size are those of that table, but D and trimming were determined from the DNA. The sample has some 54,000 clones; about 90% are singletons.

This clonotype originated in a man older than 75 with active or convalescent COVID-19. Material: peripheral blood. The chain has TRBV10-3 and TRBJ1-2, with D maybe TRBD1 (6 bases). The CDR3 DNA reads TGTGCCATCAGTGAGAGGGGGGGCTATGGCTACACCTTC. Protein sequence: CAISERGGYGYTF.